Presented here are 20 T cell receptor beta chains from one specimen sequenced in a study of T cell responses to AZD1222 COVID-19 vaccine. Sequenced by immunoSEQ multiplex PCR; TCRdb stores in-frame clones only, minus some. The sample comprises 100,000 to 150,000 clones, roughly 91% of which are singletons, and around 10% rests with the top ten. Sequenced material: peripheral blood, taken on day 0 of MenACWY control vaccination. The receptor source for this set is an adult in good health.

This chain links TRBV4-1 with TRBJ1-2; D not resolved. The germline V gene has CDR1 MGHRA and CDR2 YSYEKL. The V end was cut by 1 base, the J end by 1 base, with 10 bases between. This CDR3 has 15 residues. The CDR3 loop reads CASSQVMGSNYGYTF. For the CDR3, the DNA is TGCGCCAGCAGCCAAGTGATGGGCAGTAACTATGGCTACACCTTC.

The chain links TRBV11-3 to TRBJ1-1; D is possibly TRBD1 (6 bases). The CDR3 totals 16 residues. Germline CDR1 is SGHNT and CDR2 is YENEEA. V lost 0 bases to trimming and J lost 1 base, with 12 bases between them. The CDR3 nucleotides read TGTGCCAGCAGCTTAGATGGAGACAGGAGGAACACTGAAGCTTTCTTT. This codes for CASSLDGDRRNTEAFF.

The chain recombines TRBV11-2 with TRBJ2-2; D is undetermined. The CDR3 is made up of 14 amino acids. Between the trimmed V and J ends, which lost 4 bases and 6 bases, there was a span of 12 bases. Germline V lookup: CDR1 SGHAT, CDR2 FQNNGV. The CDR3 DNA sequence: TGTGCCAGCAGCTCGCCTCGTCAACCCGGGGAGCTGTTTTTT. This translates into CASSSPRQPGELFF.

In its sample, this clone was seen once. The chain has TRBV12-3 or TRBV12-4 and TRBJ2-7; D unresolved. V gave up 4 bases and J gave up 4 bases, with 5 bases separating them. The CDR3 is 11 residues long. CDR3 bases: TGTGCCAGCAGTTCCACTTACGAGCAGTACTTC. This encodes CASSSTYEQYF.

V usage is TRBV11-2 and J usage is TRBJ2-7; D unresolved. Germline V CDR1 and CDR2: SGHAT, FQNNGV. The V end lost 5 bases, the J end lost 7 bases, and 9 bases lay between the germline ends. This CDR3 region has 11 residues. The CDR3 here is CASSPYGEQYF. Written as DNA, the CDR3 is TGTGCCAGCAGCCCGTACGGGGAGCAGTACTTC. The variable domain in full, completed from reference TRBV11-2 and TRBJ2-7, reads EAGVAQSPRYKIIEKRQSVAFWCNPISGHATLYWYQQILGQGPKLLIQFQNNGVVDDSQLPKDRFSAERLKGVDSTLKIQPAKLEDSAVYLCASSPYGEQYFGPGTRLTVT.

This chain joins TRBV3-1 (or the pseudogene TRBV3-2) and TRBJ2-1; 15 bases align to TRBD2. CDR3 length: 22 amino acids. Germline trimming cut 2 bases from V and 6 bases from J; bases unmatched to any gene: 20. CDR1 is LGHDT, CDR2 YNNKEL, per germline (reference sequence). CDR3 amino acids: CASSQYRTSGRGKPGGVNEQFF. DNA of the CDR3: TGTGCCAGCAGCCAATACAGGACTAGCGGGAGGGGGAAACCTGGAGGGGTCAATGAGCAGTTCTTC.

J is TRBJ2-5 and V is TRBV11-3, with 10 bases identical to TRBD1. The CDR3 has 16 residues. V was pared by 0 bases and J by 5 bases, with 6 bases of the junction left unmatched. Germline loops: CDR1 SGHNT, CDR2 YENEEA. For the CDR3, the DNA is TGTGCCAGCAGCTTAGATCTCAGGACAGGGGGTGAGACCCAGTACTTC. Its translation is CASSLDLRTGGETQYF. The full variable domain, completed using reference TRBV11-3 and TRBJ2-5, is EAGVVQSPRYKIIEKKQPVAFWCNPISGHNTLYWYLQNLGQGPELLIRYENEEAVDDSQLPKDRFSAERLKGVDSTLKIQPAELGDSAVYLCASSLDLRTGGETQYFGPGTRLLVL.

The chain employs TRBV11-3 and TRBJ2-1; 7 bases are a match to TRBD2. This CDR3 is built from 14 residues. The trim removed 3 bases at V and 5 bases at J, leaving 4 bases unmatched. Germline values: CDR1 SGHNT, CDR2 YENEEA. CDR3 coding DNA: TGTGCCAGCAGCTTTGAGCGGGACGACAATGAGCAGTTCTTC. Protein: CASSFERDDNEQFF.

The J gene is TRBJ2-7, the V gene TRBV28; TRBD2 agrees at 9 bases. The CDR3 is 15 residues long. Trimming at V came to 6 bases and at J to 0 bases, leaving 6 bases not matched to a gene. Germline loops: CDR1 MDHEN, CDR2 SYDVKM. This CDR3 is CASRAGGASSYEQYF. CDR3 bases: TGTGCCAGCAGGGCGGGGGGGGCAAGCTCCTACGAGCAGTACTTC.

V is TRBV5-6 and J is TRBJ2-7; 9 bases fit TRBD1. V shed 4 bases, J shed 7 bases, and the junction held 9 bases outside the gene matches. CDR3 size: 14 residues. Germline CDR1 SGHDT, CDR2 YYEEEE. The CDR3 bases are TGTGCCAGCAGCCCCGGACAGGGGTACAGGGAGCAGTACTTC. Amino acids: CASSPGQGYREQYF.

This chain connects TRBV28 to TRBJ2-7; D call uncertain. V was pared by 4 bases and J by 6 bases, with 13 bases between. There are 13 residues in the CDR3. Germline CDR1 is MDHEN and CDR2 is SYDVKM. CDR3 sequence reads: CASSWAQWGEQYF. CDR3 sequence (DNA): TGTGCCAGCAGTTGGGCACAATGGGGCGAGCAGTACTTC.

V gene TRBV19 combines with J gene TRBJ2-1, with TRBD2 as a possible D gene (5 bases). Germline V gene sequence: CDR1 LNHDA, CDR2 SQIVND (reference sequence). V was shortened by 7 bases and J by 8 bases, with 18 bases between the two germline ends. There are 14 residues in the CDR3. The CDR3, as DNA: TGTGCCAGTACCTCCGTCGGGGAGTTGGATGAGCAGTTCTTC. It codes for CASTSVGELDEQFF.

The rearrangement links TRBV11-2 to TRBJ2-7; 8 nucleotides match TRBD1. J gave up 3 bases and V 3 bases, and 4 bases lay outside the gene matches. The CDR3 length is 14 residues. The germline gives CDR1 SGHAT, CDR2 FQNNGV. For the CDR3, the DNA is TGTGCCAGCAGCTTTGTGACAGGGGACTACGAGCAGTACTTC. Residues: CASSFVTGDYEQYF.

The V call is TRBV6-2 or TRBV6-3, the J call TRBJ2-3, with 7 bases lining up with TRBD2. With 7 bases clipped from V and 1 base from J, the junction kept 8 bases outside the gene matches. The CDR3 spans 15 residues. The germline CDR1 and CDR2 sequences are MNHEY and SVGEGT. In DNA form, the CDR3 reads TGTGCCAGCACCCCTGCGGGAGAGGGCACAGATACGCAGTATTTT. Amino acids: CASTPAGEGTDTQYF.

This sequence joins TRBV5-6 and TRBJ1-5; the D gene is possibly TRBD1 (5 bases). The V end lost 4 bases, the J end lost 0 bases, and 11 bases lay between the germline ends. This CDR3 has 15 amino acids. Germline CDR1 and CDR2: SGHDT and YYEEEE. The CDR3 sequence: CASSQGRISNQPQHF. In DNA, the CDR3 is TGTGCCAGCAGCCAGGGACGGATTAGCAATCAGCCCCAGCATTTT.

In DNA form, the CDR3 reads TGTGCCAGCAGCTTAGGTGTGGGACGCTTCGGAAACACCATATATTTT. It is translated as CASSLGVGRFGNTIYF. The V call is TRBV7-8, the J call TRBJ1-3; weak D call: TRBD1 (5 bases). V gave up 1 base and J gave up 4 bases, with 14 bases separating them. This CDR3 is 16 amino acids long. Germline loops: CDR1 SGHVS, CDR2 FQNEAQ.

The CDR3: CASTLSPGAQETQYF. CDR3 DNA sequence: TGCGCCAGCACCCTTTCTCCTGGGGCCCAAGAGACCCAGTACTTC. The gene calls are TRBV5-1 and TRBJ2-5; weak D call: TRBD1 (5 bases). Germline V lookup: CDR1 SGHRS, CDR2 YFSETQ. The CDR3 sequence is 15 residues long. V was pared by 6 bases and J by 1 base, with 16 bases between.

This clone has a single count. J is TRBJ2-3 and V is TRBV11-3, with 8 bases aligning to TRBD2. V was clipped by 6 bases and J by 0 bases; unmatched bases: 5. Germline V gene lookup returns CDR1 SGHNT and CDR2 YENEEA. This CDR3 region has 15 residues. The CDR3 spells CASSSTGGSTDTQYF. The CDR3 region has the DNA TGTGCCAGCAGTTCAACGGGAGGGAGCACAGATACGCAGTATTTT.

The CDR3, as DNA: TGTGCCAGCAGTATCGCCTACAGGGATCCGACCGGCTACACCTTC. It codes for CASSIAYRDPTGYTF. The V gene is TRBV2, the J gene TRBJ1-2, with D perhaps TRBD1 (6 bases). The CDR3 spans 15 residues. The V gene's germline CDR1 is SNHLY and CDR2 FYNNEI. V lost 5 bases and J 8 bases, leaving 21 bases between the germline ends.

This chain connects TRBV6-1 to TRBJ1-2; 11 nucleotides match TRBD1. The CDR3 totals 16 residues. With 4 bases clipped from V and 2 bases from J, the junction kept 6 bases outside the gene matches. The germline V gene has CDR1 MNHNS and CDR2 SASEGT. For the CDR3, the DNA is TGTGCCAGCAGTGGGGACAGGGGGGGACCCAACTATGGCTACACCTTC. Protein product: CASSGDRGGPNYGYTF.